One and the same sample provided the 4 T cell receptor beta chains below, sequenced in a study of blood T cells in healthy people across ages. With a J-beta primer mix and a sample-barcoded 5' primer, a second PCR ran about 7 to 12 cycles. TCRdb reanalysed the 5' RACE reads using MiXCR and keeps one entry per CDR3 protein. The table lists roughly 2 million distinct CDR3 sequences, about 50% of them singletons, with around 2.1% in the top ten. Sequences were obtained from blood. The receptors shown here come from a middle-aged woman in good health.

The chain recombines TRBV9 with TRBJ2-5, with 8 bases lining up with TRBD2. The CDR3 is 16 amino acids. Trimming took 4 bases from V and 11 from J; bases not matched to a gene: 19. Germline assignment: CDR1 SGDLS and CDR2 YYNGEE. The CDR3 region is CASSSPGLVVGNEQYF. In nucleotides, the CDR3 is TGTGCCAGCAGCTCCCCGGGACTAGTGGTGGGCAATGAGCAGTACTTC.

This sequence joins TRBV12-3 or TRBV12-4 and TRBJ1-4; D remains ambiguous. The CDR3 totals 11 residues. Trimming left V 8 bases short and J 8 bases short, with 9 bases between. This chain's CDR3 is CASGREEKLFF. CDR3 sequence (DNA): TGTGCCAGCGGACGGGAAGAAAAACTGTTTTTT.

The V call is TRBV20-1, the J call TRBJ2-4; D perhaps matches TRBD2 (5 bases). The last part of the DNA fits TRBJ2-7 better; the J call may be wrong. The CDR3 spans 12 residues. Germline V gene sequence: CDR1 DFQATT, CDR2 SNEGSKA (reference sequence). This CDR3 reads CSAGNGNYEQYF. The CDR3 nucleotides are TGCAGTGCTGGTAACGGGAACTACGAGCAGTACTTC.

The J gene is TRBJ1-4, the V gene TRBV4-3, with D possibly being TRBD1 (5 bases). V lost 0 bases, J lost 6 bases, and 17 bases lay in between. The CDR3 is made up of 17 amino acids. The V gene's germline CDR1 is LGHNA and CDR2 YSLEER. CDR3 in amino acids: CASSQDRSGRQDEKLFF. The DNA of the CDR3 is TGCGCCAGCAGCCAAGATCGATCGGGGCGCCAGGATGAAAAACTGTTTTTT.